One sample yielded the 30 T cell receptor beta chains listed below, sequenced in a study of T cells in Graves' hyperthyroidism and ophthalmopathy (dated by TCRdb to about 2019). The library was prepared using multiplex PCR. Sequencer: Illumina HiSeq 2000. TCR beta CDR3 regions were amplified from RNA transcripts. The TCR CDR3 was subjected to a first round of RT-PCR using the HTBI primer set and the Qiagen OneStep RT-PCR kit. TCRdb reworked the public reads: Q25 trimming with fastp, MiXCR clone assembly, productive beta chains retained. Rows merge per CDR3 protein into single entries with the most common DNA and genes. A total of about 380,000 distinct CDR3 sequences appear in this sample, 15% to 20% of them only once. Jointly, the top ten make up 40% to 45% of the sample. Sequencing was carried out using blood. The receptors here all came from a man aged 18 to 29 with Graves' ophthalmopathy.

Ten or more counts support this clonotype. V usage is TRBV27 and J usage is TRBJ2-3; 12 nucleotides line up with TRBD1. CDR1 MNHEY and CDR2 SMNVEV come from the germline V gene (reference sequence). The CDR3 has 17 residues. V shed 3 bases and J 1 base; nucleotides not matched to a gene: 5. In DNA form, the CDR3 reads TGTGCCAGCAGTTTTCTGGGACAGGGGGCGGGCACAGATACGCAGTATTTT. It codes for CASSFLGQGAGTDTQYF.

This chain links TRBV7-3 with TRBJ1-2; TRBD1 matches at 7 bases. V lost 5 bases and J lost 4; bases outside the gene matches: 10. This CDR3 region has 15 residues. From germline, CDR1 is SGHTA and CDR2 FQGTGA. The DNA of the CDR3 is TGTGCCAGCAGCCCAGCATTCGGGACAGCCTATGGCTACACCTTC. This translates into CASSPAFGTAYGYTF.

This clonotype appeared many times. One end of the junction fails to match germline, which may point to a read error. This sequence joins TRBV2 and TRBJ2-1; weak D call: TRBD2 (6 bases). CDR1 SNHLY and CDR2 FYNNEI come from the germline V gene. The CDR3 spans 16 residues. CDR3 bases: TGTGCCAGCAGTAAAGCCGGGACTGGGAATTACAATGAGCAGTTCTTC. Translation gives CASSKAGTGNYNEQFF.

This chain links TRBV20-1 with TRBJ1-5; D may be TRBD1 (5 bases). V lost 6 bases and J lost 0, with 9 bases in between. There are 13 residues in the CDR3. Germline CDR1 is DFQATT and CDR2 is SNEGSKA (reference sequence). The CDR3 is CSATGHSNQPQHF. CDR3 nucleotides: TGCAGTGCAACAGGACATAGCAATCAGCCCCAGCATTTT.

In its sample, this clonotype was seen many times. This chain uses TRBV2 with TRBJ1-2; tentative D call: TRBD1 (5 bases). The CDR3 sequence is 11 residues long. The V end was cut by 4 bases, the J end by 6 bases, with 6 bases between. Germline lookup yields CDR1 SNHLY and CDR2 FYNNEI. CDR3 coding DNA: TGTGCCAGCAGTGGAGGGGATGGCTACACCTTC. Translated: CASSGGDGYTF.

J is TRBJ1-1 and V is TRBV20-1; 9 bases fit TRBD1. The CDR3 consists of 18 residues. CDR1 DFQATT and CDR2 SNEGSKA come from the germline V gene (reference sequence). Trimming at V came to 5 bases and at J to 4 bases, leaving 20 bases not matched to a gene. This CDR3 reads CSALRTPGDRVASTEAFF. In nucleotides, the CDR3 is TGCAGTGCTCTCAGAACCCCAGGGGACAGGGTGGCAAGCACTGAAGCTTTCTTT.

This clonotype was seen repeatedly, ten times or more. J is TRBJ1-1 and V is TRBV12-3 or TRBV12-4; 8 bases fit TRBD1. J was trimmed by 5 bases and V by 2 bases; bases with no gene match: 10. This CDR3 region has 16 residues. Written as DNA, the CDR3 is TGTGCCAGCAGTTTACAAGTCTGGCAGGGGGCGACTGAAGCTTTCTTT. This sequence encodes CASSLQVWQGATEAFF.

The chain has TRBV3-1 and TRBJ2-2; D is possibly TRBD1 or TRBD2 (6 bases each). This CDR3 has 15 residues. The V gene's germline CDR1 is LGHDT and CDR2 YNNKEL (reference sequence). The V gene lost 0 bases and the J gene lost 5 bases, with 10 bases spanning the gap. In DNA, the CDR3 is TGTGCCAGCAGCCAAGAGGGGGCGGGGACCGGGGAGCTGTTTTTT. It yields the protein CASSQEGAGTGELFF.

The chain links TRBV5-1 to TRBJ2-2, with D perhaps matching TRBD1 (6 bases). V was shortened by 4 bases and J by 2 bases, with 24 bases between the two germline ends. Germline CDR1 SGHRS, CDR2 YFSETQ. The CDR3 sequence is 19 residues long. CDR3 region: CASSPGVGALNVNTGELFF. For the CDR3, the DNA is TGCGCCAGCAGCCCTGGCGTGGGGGCCCTTAATGTTAACACCGGGGAGCTGTTTTTT.

Worth noting for this clonotype: A much larger clone lies a single base off, so this may be a read error. This likely comes from a read error, as the CDR3 has no conserved phenylalanine or tryptophan at its end. The chain recombines TRBV11-2 with TRBJ1-2, with 9 nucleotides matching TRBD1. This CDR3 has 13 residues. Per the germline V gene, CDR1 is SGHAT and CDR2 is FQNNGV. With 6 bases clipped from V and 8 bases from J, the junction kept 7 bases outside the gene matches. CDR3 sequence (DNA): TGTGCCAGCAGAAGACAGGGGGTAGGAGGCTACACCCTC. It encodes CASRRQGVGGYTL.

A remark on this clonotype: A much bigger clone sits one base away, suggesting this may be a read error. This sequence joins TRBV4-1 and TRBJ2-1; unclear D gene. This CDR3 contains 18 residues. Trimming left V 0 bases short and J 4 bases short, with 19 bases between. Germline V gene lookup returns CDR1 MGHRA and CDR2 YSYEKL. CDR3 sequence reads: CASSQDPFPDPRYNEQFF. CDR3 nucleotide sequence: TGCGCCAGCAGCCAAGATCCGTTCCCGGACCCCCGATACAATGAGCAGTTCTTC.

This clonotype appeared many times. The V gene is TRBV7-8, the J gene TRBJ2-3, with D unresolved. Germline lookup yields CDR1 SGHVS and CDR2 FQNEAQ. The CDR3 is 14 amino acids. V gave up 5 bases and J gave up 9 bases, with 18 bases separating them. CDR3 in amino acids: CASSPRSDGTTQYF. The CDR3 DNA reads as TGTGCCAGCAGCCCCCGTAGTGACGGAACAACGCAGTATTTT.

This clonotype was counted a few times. This sequence joins TRBV7-2 and TRBJ2-1; no reliable D call. Germline CDR1 is SGHTA and CDR2 is FQGNSA. V was pared by 5 bases and J by 3 bases, with 14 bases between. The CDR3 covers 15 residues. CDR3: CASSPLVVGYNEQFF. For the CDR3, the DNA is TGTGCCAGCAGCCCTCTAGTAGTGGGCTACAATGAGCAGTTCTTC.

This chain uses TRBV11-1 with TRBJ1-2, with 9 nucleotides matching TRBD1. CDR3 length equals 15 residues. The junction had 8 bases not matched to a gene; V was cut back by 1 base and J by 8 bases. From germline, CDR1 is SGHAT and CDR2 FQDESV (reference sequence). In DNA form, the CDR3 reads TGTGCCAGCAGCTTAGGAAGGACAGGGGAAGCCGGCTACACCTTC. It yields the protein CASSLGRTGEAGYTF.

This chain's CDR3 is CASSLAPRGSGANVLTF. DNA of the CDR3: TGTGCCAGCAGTTTAGCTCCTCGGGGATCTGGGGCCAACGTCCTGACTTTC. The rearrangement uses TRBV27 and TRBJ2-6; perhaps TRBD2 as D (5 bases). The germline V gene encodes CDR1 MNHEY and CDR2 SMNVEV (reference sequence). The CDR3 is made up of 17 amino acids. V gave up 2 bases and J gave up 1 base, with 12 bases separating them.

The chain carries TRBV7-9 and TRBJ2-7; 8 nucleotides line up with TRBD1. V dropped 7 bases and J dropped 6; count of bases not matched to a gene: 17. The CDR3 sequence is 16 residues long. CDR1 is SEHNR and CDR2 is FQNEAQ in the germline V gene (reference sequence). This chain's CDR3 is CASTQRTGQSSGEQYF. The CDR3 DNA reads TGTGCCAGCACCCAACGGACAGGGCAATCTTCGGGCGAGCAGTACTTC.

The chain is built from TRBV20-1 and TRBJ1-1; D gene ambiguous. This CDR3 spans 16 amino acids. Germline loops: CDR1 DFQATT, CDR2 SNEGSKA (reference sequence). V was trimmed by 1 base and J by 3 bases, leaving 18 bases between them. CDR3 nucleotide sequence: TGCAGTGCTAGAGTGGGGAACGACGTACGGGACACTGAAGCTTTCTTT. As protein: CSARVGNDVRDTEAFF.

This clonotype was counted ten times or more. The chain is built from TRBV2 and TRBJ2-2, with 8 nucleotides matching TRBD2. The CDR3 is 14 residues long. V shed 7 bases and J 7 bases; nucleotides not matched to a gene: 8. Germline V gene sequence: CDR1 SNHLY, CDR2 FYNNEI. The CDR3 spells CASTRRGDNGELFF. In DNA, the CDR3 is TGTGCCAGCACGCGGCGGGGGGATAACGGGGAGCTGTTTTTT.

This clonotype was counted between two and nine times. The chain couples TRBV20-1 to TRBJ2-7; D may be TRBD1 (6 bases). The germline V and J ends were trimmed by 3 bases and 2 bases, with 8 bases remaining between them. The CDR3 consists of 12 residues. Germline V gene lookup returns CDR1 DFQATT and CDR2 SNEGSKA (reference sequence). The CDR3 DNA reads as TGCAGTGCTAGCGAGGGGGCCTACGAGCAGTACTTC. Its translation: CSASEGAYEQYF.

This sequence joins TRBV29-1 and TRBJ2-7, with TRBD1 matching over 7 bases. Germline V gives CDR1 SQVTM, CDR2 ANQGSEA. The CDR3 covers 14 residues. Unmatched junction bases numbered 8, after V lost 6 bases and J lost 0 bases. The CDR3 is CSVGTVLSSYEQYF. The DNA of the CDR3 is TGCAGCGTGGGGACAGTCTTGAGCTCCTACGAGCAGTACTTC.

This rearrangement joins TRBV7-9 to TRBJ2-3; maybe TRBD2 (6 bases). This CDR3 is 16 amino acids long. Trimming stripped 7 bases from V and 3 bases from J, with 20 bases between. Per germline, CDR1 SEHNR and CDR2 FQNEAQ (reference sequence). The CDR3 sequence is CASTPGRGKATDTQYF. CDR3 nucleotides: TGTGCCAGCACACCCGGGCGGGGAAAGGCAACAGATACGCAGTATTTT. The complete variable domain, with remaining parts taken from reference TRBV7-9 and TRBJ2-3, reads DTGVSQNPRHKITKRGQNVTFRCDPISEHNRLYWYRQTLGQGPEFLTYFQNEAQLEKSRLLSDRFSAERPKGSFSTLEIQRTEQGDSAMYLCASTPGRGKATDTQYFGPGTRLTVL.

As DNA, the CDR3 is TGTGCCAGCAGCTTAAACGTTCTGGGGTTAGGCACTGAAGCTTTCTTT. Translation: CASSLNVLGLGTEAFF. J is TRBJ1-1 and V is TRBV7-8; D remains unclear. The CDR3 totals 16 residues. CDR1 and CDR2 from the germline V gene are SGHVS and FQNEAQ. V shed 2 bases and J shed 4 bases, with 17 bases lying between them.

This clonotype was seen repeatedly, ten times or more. This rearrangement joins TRBV6-1 to TRBJ2-2; TRBD2 agrees at 8 bases. The CDR3 sequence is 16 residues long. CDR1 is MNHNS and CDR2 is SASEGT in the germline V gene. The ends lost 2 bases at V and 5 bases at J; junction bases unmatched: 7. CDR3 coding DNA: TGTGCCAGCAGTGAAATAGCCGGGGGGGTAACCGGGGAGCTGTTTTTT. Protein sequence: CASSEIAGGVTGELFF.

At least ten counts were recorded for this clonotype. The chain recombines TRBV24-1 with TRBJ1-1; maybe TRBD1 (5 bases). Germline V CDR1 and CDR2: KGHDR, SFDVKD. Trimming left V 5 bases short and J 1 base short, with 10 bases between. This CDR3 region has 14 residues. This CDR3 is CATSGSGPNTEAFF. For the CDR3, the DNA is TGTGCCACCAGTGGCTCGGGACCGAACACTGAAGCTTTCTTT.

The chain couples TRBV4-1 to TRBJ1-6, with TRBD1 matching over 7 bases. V shed 6 bases, J shed 9 bases, and the junction held 17 bases outside the gene matches. Germline V gene sequence: CDR1 MGHRA, CDR2 YSYEKL. The CDR3 loop spans 17 amino acids. CDR3 protein: CASRSPLAGGESSPLHF. CDR3 nucleotide sequence: TGCGCCAGCAGATCTCCCTTGGCAGGGGGAGAGTCTTCACCCCTCCACTTT.

This clonotype was counted many times. The rearrangement uses TRBV20-1 and TRBJ1-1; the D is unclear. The V gene lost 1 base and the J gene lost 6 bases, with 18 bases spanning the gap. The CDR3 sequence is 15 residues long. Per germline, CDR1 DFQATT and CDR2 SNEGSKA (reference sequence). Here the CDR3 reads CSARASQRGGAEAFF. The DNA of the CDR3 is TGCAGTGCTAGAGCTTCCCAGCGGGGAGGTGCTGAAGCTTTCTTT.

This clonotype was recorded many times. The chain joins TRBV5-1 to TRBJ1-2; D not certain. The germline CDR1 and CDR2 sequences are SGHRS and YFSETQ. The CDR3 extends over 12 amino acids. V gave up 1 base and J gave up 6 bases, with 7 bases separating them. CDR3 nucleotides: TGCGCCAGCAGCTTGTTCGGGGATGGCTACACCTTC. This translates into CASSLFGDGYTF.

This chain connects TRBV20-1 to TRBJ1-6; unclear D gene. Trimming left V 7 bases short and J 10 bases short, with 17 bases between. The CDR3 runs to 13 residues. Germline V gives CDR1 DFQATT, CDR2 SNEGSKA (reference sequence). Written as DNA, the CDR3 is TGCAGTGTTAGTGGGTACACGACCTCACCCCTCCACTTT. It yields the protein CSVSGYTTSPLHF.

The chain combines TRBV4-1 with TRBJ2-2; 7 bases line up with TRBD1. Germline V gene lookup returns CDR1 MGHRA and CDR2 YSYEKL. CDR3 size: 17 residues. Germline trimming cut 0 bases from V and 4 bases from J; bases unmatched to any gene: 8. The DNA for the CDR3 is TGCGCCAGCAGCCAAGATTCGACAGGGTTGGGCACCGGGGAGCTGTTTTTT. Amino acids: CASSQDSTGLGTGELFF.

The chain uses TRBV4-1 and TRBJ1-3; the D gene is possibly TRBD1 (5 bases). The CDR3 sequence is 14 residues long. Trimming removed 5 bases from V and 0 bases from J, with 8 bases in between. Germline CDR1 reads MGHRA; CDR2 reads YSYEKL. The CDR3 is CASSITGSGNTIYF. As DNA, the CDR3 is TGCGCCAGCAGCATCACAGGCTCTGGAAACACCATATATTTT.